A selection of T cell receptor beta chains follows, all from one sample in a study of Graves' ophthalmopathy and Graves' hyperthyroidism. Each CDR3 protein gets one entry after TCRdb re-called the multiplex PCR reads with MiXCR. The table shows roughly 380,000 distinct CDR3 sequences, with approximately 15% occurring only once. Sequenced: peripheral blood. Receptor source: a woman between 18 and 29 years old with stable Graves' hyperthyroidism. The CDR3 runs from the conserved cysteine through the conserved F or W. A D gene is named only where the DNA matches it firmly. Rows may omit the clone size; those that give it use once, few, many or a size class.

d_call clone_size j_call v_call cdr3_nt cdr3_aa
. many TRBJ1-1 TRBV6-1 TGTGCCAGCAGGGGGGTGGACACTGAAGCTTTCTTT CASRGVDTEAFF
TRBD1 many TRBJ2-5 TRBV12-3/TRBV12-4 TGTGCCAGCAGCTTAGTTCCGGACAGGTCTCAAGAGACCCAGTACTTC CASSLVPDRSQETQYF
. . TRBJ2-5 TRBV9 TGTGCCAGCAGTTCCGGGGCATTCCAAGAGACCCAGTACTTC CASSSGAFQETQYF
TRBD1 many TRBJ2-5 TRBV24-1 TGTGCCACCAGTGATGGACAGGGAGGAATGATTCGGGAGACCCAGTACTTC CATSDGQGGMIRETQYF
TRBD1 many TRBJ1-2 TRBV12-3/TRBV12-4 TGTGCCAGCAGTCAGACAGGGTTACTCTATGGCTACACCTTC CASSQTGLLYGYTF
. few TRBJ1-2 TRBV28 TGTGCCTCGGCAGGGGAGGTAGTAAGAGGCTACACCTTC CASAGEVVRGYTF
. few TRBJ1-2 TRBV2 TGTGCCAGCAGTGAATGGGAGGACAGTGGCTACACCTTC CASSEWEDSGYTF
. many TRBJ2-5 TRBV28 TGTGCCAGCAGTTTGAACAGCCTGGGGGAGACCCAGTACTTC CASSLNSLGETQYF
. few TRBJ1-1 TRBV19 TGTGCCAGTAGCCCCCCGGGGCTTTTTGACACTGAAGCTTTCTTT CASSPPGLFDTEAFF
TRBD2 many TRBJ2-5 TRBV20-1 TGCAGTGCTGTTACTAGCGGGGCCTACCAAGAGACCCAGTACTTC CSAVTSGAYQETQYF
. many TRBJ1-1 TRBV20-1 TGCAGTGCCCCGAATTCTGTGAACACTGAAGCTTTCTTT CSAPNSVNTEAFF
TRBD2 many TRBJ2-5 TRBV28 TGTGCCAGCAGTTTCTGGCGGGGGGGCGACGAGACCCAGTACTTC CASSFWRGGDETQYF
. many TRBJ2-5 TRBV7-6 TGTGCCAGCAGCCCCGGGGCAGGGAAAGAGACCCAGTACTTC CASSPGAGKETQYF
TRBD1 many TRBJ1-1 TRBV7-3 TGCGCCAGCAGCTTGACAGGGGGCTTGGGCACTGAAGCTTTCTTT CASSLTGGLGTEAFF
TRBD2 many TRBJ2-7 TRBV12-3/TRBV12-4 TGTGCCAGCAGTTCCCGGACTAGCCGAGAACACGAGCAGTACTTC CASSSRTSREHEQYF
. few TRBJ2-7 TRBV5-5 TGTGCCAGCAGCTTCTGGACGGTAACCTACGAGCAGTACTTC CASSFWTVTYEQYF
. . TRBJ2-7 TRBV3-1 TGTGCCAGCAGCCAAGTGGGAAGGGGATCCTACGAGCAGTACTTC CASSQVGRGSYEQYF
TRBD2 few TRBJ2-2 TRBV9 TGTGCCAGCAGCGTAGCGGGGGGGCTTAACACCGGGGAGCTGTTTTTT CASSVAGGLNTGELFF
. many TRBJ1-1 TRBV12-3/TRBV12-4 TGTGCCAGCACCCAGGGGTCGGGGAACACTGAAGCTTTCTTT CASTQGSGNTEAFF
. few TRBJ2-5 TRBV5-1 TGCGCCAGCAGCTTGGATATCCGAGAGACCCAGTACTTC CASSLDIRETQYF
TRBD1 many TRBJ2-5 TRBV9 TGTGCCAGCAGCGTAAGGTCCGACAGGGAGCGAGAGACCCAGTACTTC CASSVRSDRERETQYF
. . TRBJ2-7 TRBV6-2/TRBV6-3 TGTGCCAGCAGTTCGTCGCATTTCTACGAGCAGTACTTC CASSSSHFYEQYF
. . TRBJ2-5 TRBV9 TGTGCCAGCGAACAGTACCAAGAGACCCAGTACTTC CASEQYQETQYF
TRBD1 many TRBJ1-1 TRBV12-3/TRBV12-4 TGTGCCAGCAGCCGCACTAGACAGGGGATGGCTGAAGCTTTCTTT CASSRTRQGMAEAFF
TRBD1 . TRBJ2-2 TRBV6-1 TGTGCCAGCAGTGAAGCGCTGTCAGGGGGCACCGGGGAGCTGTTGTTT CASSEALSGGTGELLF
TRBD1 many TRBJ1-2 TRBV6-5 TGTGCCAGCAGTTCTGGGACAGGGGGCGCCTATGGCTACACCTTC CASSSGTGGAYGYTF
. many TRBJ1-2 TRBV11-2 TGTGCCAGCAGCCCGACCGATTACTATGGCTACACCTTC CASSPTDYYGYTF